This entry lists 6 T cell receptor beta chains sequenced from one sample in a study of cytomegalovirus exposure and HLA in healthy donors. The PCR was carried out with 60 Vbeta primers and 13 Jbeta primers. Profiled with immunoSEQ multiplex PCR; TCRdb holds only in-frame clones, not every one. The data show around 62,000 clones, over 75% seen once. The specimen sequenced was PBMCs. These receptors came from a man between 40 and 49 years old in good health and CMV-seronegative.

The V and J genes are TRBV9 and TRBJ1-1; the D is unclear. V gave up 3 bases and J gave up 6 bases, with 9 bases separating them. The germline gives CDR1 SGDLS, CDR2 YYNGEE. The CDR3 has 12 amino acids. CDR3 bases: TGTGCCAGCAGCGCCCGACTGGCTGAAGCTTTCTTT. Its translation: CASSARLAEAFF.

The CDR3 spells CASSKGQGRVEAFF. Written as DNA, the CDR3 is TGTGCCAGCAGCAAAGGACAGGGGAGGGTTGAAGCTTTCTTT. The rearrangement joins TRBV7-9 to TRBJ1-1; 9 positions agree with TRBD1. V was pared by 5 bases and J by 7 bases, with 8 bases of the junction left unmatched. CDR1 SEHNR and CDR2 FQNEAQ come from the germline V gene (reference sequence). The CDR3 consists of 14 residues.

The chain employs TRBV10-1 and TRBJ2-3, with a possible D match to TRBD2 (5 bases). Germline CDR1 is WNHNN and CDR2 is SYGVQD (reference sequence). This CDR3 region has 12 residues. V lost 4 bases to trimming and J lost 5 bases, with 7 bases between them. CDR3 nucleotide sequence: TGCGCCAGCAGTGCGGGGAGAGATACGCAGTATTTT. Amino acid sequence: CASSAGRDTQYF.

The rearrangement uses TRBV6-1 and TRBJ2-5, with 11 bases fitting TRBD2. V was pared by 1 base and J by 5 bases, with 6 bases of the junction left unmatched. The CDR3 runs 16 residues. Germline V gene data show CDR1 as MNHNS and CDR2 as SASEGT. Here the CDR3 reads CASSEVTSGIGETQYF. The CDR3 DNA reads TGTGCCAGCAGTGAAGTGACTAGCGGGATAGGGGAGACCCAGTACTTC.

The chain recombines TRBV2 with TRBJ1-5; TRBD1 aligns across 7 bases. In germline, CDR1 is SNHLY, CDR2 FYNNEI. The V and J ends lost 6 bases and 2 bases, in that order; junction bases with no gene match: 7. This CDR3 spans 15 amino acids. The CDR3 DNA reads TGTGCCAGCAGCGCACAGGGGATCGGCAATCAGCCCCAGCATTTT. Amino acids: CASSAQGIGNQPQHF.

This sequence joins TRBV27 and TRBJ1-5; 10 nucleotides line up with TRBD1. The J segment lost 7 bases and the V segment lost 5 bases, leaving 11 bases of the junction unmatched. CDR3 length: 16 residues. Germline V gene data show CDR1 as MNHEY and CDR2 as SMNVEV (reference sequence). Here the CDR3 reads CASSPRGQGSGQPQHF. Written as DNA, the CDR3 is TGTGCCAGCAGTCCCCGGGGACAGGGGTCGGGCCAGCCCCAGCATTTT.